The clone carrying this TCR beta chain was counted only a few times. No antigen is known for it. Germline DNA was also extracted, and blood RNA derived from unsorted whole blood. Enrolled patients were chronically infected with HBV and treatment-naive. Researchers reported drawing four milliliters of peripheral blood before surgery. This CDR3 contains 16 residues. Trimming stripped 3 bases from V and 2 bases from J, with 18 bases between. CDR1 is SGHNT, CDR2 YYREEE, per germline (reference sequence). With approximately 470 ng total RNA as template and a constant-region primer, TCR beta cDNA was made. TCR beta libraries came from three nested multiplex PCR rounds using slightly modified ARM-PCR. The study ran its first two PCR rounds for approximately 11 cycles each, using TRBV1-TRBV30 forward primers and a C-beta reverse primer. MiXCR was run by TCRdb on the multiplex PCR reads, yielding one entry per CDR3 protein. There are a few hundred thousand distinct CDR3 sequences in the sample; roughly 60% occur only once, and over 15% lies in the top ten.

This record belongs to a study of tumor-infiltrating lymphocytes in primary liver carcinoma. Points from the study as a whole: Among the pair types, tumor region pairs showed more overlap than tumor-adjacent and tumor-blood pairs.

The TCR sequence derives from a woman aged 25 to 39 with primary liver carcinoma and hepatitis B virus infection. The chain uses TRBV5-4 and TRBJ2-7, with D unresolved. What was sequenced was peripheral blood. The CDR3 spells CASSYSPLDRPYEQYF. The CDR3 DNA reads as TGTGCCAGCAGCTATTCACCCCTGGATAGGCCCTACGAGCAGTACTTC.